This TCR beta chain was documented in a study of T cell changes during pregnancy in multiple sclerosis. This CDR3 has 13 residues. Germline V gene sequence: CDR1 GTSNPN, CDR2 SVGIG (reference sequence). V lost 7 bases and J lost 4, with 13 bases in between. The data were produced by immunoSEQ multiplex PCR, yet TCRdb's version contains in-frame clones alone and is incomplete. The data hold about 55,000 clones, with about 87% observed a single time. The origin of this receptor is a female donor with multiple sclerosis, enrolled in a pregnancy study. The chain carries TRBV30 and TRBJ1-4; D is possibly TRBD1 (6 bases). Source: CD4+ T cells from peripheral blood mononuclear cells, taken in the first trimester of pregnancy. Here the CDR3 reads CALTGNYNEKLFF. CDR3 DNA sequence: TGTGCCTTAACAGGGAATTATAATGAAAAACTGTTTTTT.